This T cell receptor beta chain was sequenced in a study of blood T cell repertoires in COVID-19. J gave up 2 bases and V 4 bases, and 3 bases lay outside the gene matches. The germline CDR1 and CDR2 sequences are SNHLY and FYNNEI. CDR3 length: 15 residues. Method: immunoSEQ multiplex PCR; TCRdb's copy keeps in-frame clones and lacks some. The repertoire includes fewer than 300,000 clones, over 80% of them detected once, and 6.3% sits in the top ten. The source material was peripheral blood. The chain links TRBV2 to TRBJ2-2, with TRBD1 identical over 8 bases. The clonotype originates from a woman between 45 and 65 years old with COVID-19, enrolled during active disease. The CDR3 protein is CASSGDRRNTGELFF. CDR3 sequence (DNA): TGTGCCAGCAGTGGGGACAGGAGAAACACCGGGGAGCTGTTTTTT. Based on the CDR3 plus reference TRBV2 and TRBJ2-2, the full variable domain is EPEVTQTPSHQVTQMGQEVILRCVPISNHLYFYWYRQILGQKVEFLVSFYNNEISEKSEIFDDQFSVERPDGSNFTLKIRSTKLEDSAMYFCASSGDRRNTGELFFGEGSRLTVL.